These 23 T cell receptor beta chains share one sample of origin, sequenced in a study of cytomegalovirus exposure and HLA in healthy donors. It was with 60 Vbeta and 13 Jbeta primers that the PCR ran. TCRdb's table, derived via immunoSEQ multiplex PCR, lists solely in-frame clones and lacks some. The profile shows about 130,000 clones, approximately 10% of them singletons. Material for sequencing was PBMCs. The receptors here all came from a woman in her thirties or forties in good health and CMV-seropositive.

This chain connects TRBV19 to TRBJ1-5; D remains unclear. V lost 3 bases to trimming and J lost 11 bases, with 8 bases between them. Germline CDR1 LNHDA, CDR2 SQIVND (reference sequence). This CDR3 has 11 amino acids. The DNA of the CDR3 is TGTGCCAGTAGTATCGCGGGCTCCCAGCATTTT. Protein sequence: CASSIAGSQHF.

This clone has a handful of counts. CDR3 in amino acids: CASKGAAGHTGELFF. For the CDR3, the DNA is TGTGCCAGCAAAGGGGCGGCGGGACACACCGGGGAGCTGTTTTTT. The chain couples TRBV2 to TRBJ2-2; TRBD2 is a possible D gene (6 bases). V lost 7 bases to trimming and J lost 3 bases, with 15 bases between them. Per the germline V gene, CDR1 is SNHLY and CDR2 is FYNNEI. The CDR3 is made up of 15 amino acids.

The V call is TRBV4-2, the J call TRBJ2-1; 11 bases are shared with TRBD2. CDR1 LGHNA and CDR2 YNFKEQ come from the germline V gene. With 0 bases clipped from V and 5 bases from J, the junction kept 3 bases outside the gene matches. There are 16 residues in the CDR3. The CDR3 DNA follows: TGTGCCAGCAGCCAAGAGCTAGCGGGGGGTAACAATGAGCAGTTCTTC. Translating it yields CASSQELAGGNNEQFF.

The table lists this clone with a few counts. The chain carries TRBV9 and TRBJ2-3, with D perhaps TRBD1 (6 bases). Trimming pared 1 base from V and 1 base from J, leaving 13 bases between. The CDR3 runs 16 residues. The germline V gene encodes CDR1 SGDLS and CDR2 YYNGEE. The CDR3 region is CASSVSAGVGTDTQYF. The CDR3 nucleotides are TGTGCCAGCAGCGTATCCGCAGGGGTAGGCACAGATACGCAGTATTTT.

This clone was seen only a few times. This chain joins TRBV19 and TRBJ1-1; TRBD1 matches at 9 bases. The V segment lost 7 bases and the J segment 4 bases; nucleotides outside the gene matches: 7. This CDR3 has 14 residues. Germline loops: CDR1 LNHDA, CDR2 SQIVND (reference sequence). The CDR3 sequence is CASIDRGSVTEAFF. The CDR3, as DNA: TGTGCCAGTATCGACAGGGGGAGTGTCACTGAAGCTTTCTTT.

The chain recombines TRBV5-1 with TRBJ2-1; a weak D match, TRBD2 (6 bases). Trimming stripped 0 bases from V and 6 bases from J, with 13 bases between. From germline, CDR1 is SGHRS and CDR2 YFSETQ. CDR3 length equals 15 residues. CDR3 protein: CASSLAAGITNEQFF. CDR3 DNA sequence: TGCGCCAGCAGCTTGGCGGCGGGGATTACCAATGAGCAGTTCTTC.

This rearrangement joins TRBV5-1 to TRBJ1-4; D call uncertain. The CDR3 has 17 amino acids. Germline V gene data show CDR1 as SGHRS and CDR2 as YFSETQ. V lost 5 bases and J lost 4, with 21 bases in between. The CDR3 coding sequence is TGCGCCAGCAGTTTAGCAGGACCCGCGGCGGGTAATGAAAAACTGTTTTTT. Its protein is CASSLAGPAAGNEKLFF.

In its sample, this clone was seen a few times. The chain combines TRBV2 with TRBJ2-1, with 10 bases aligning to TRBD1. J was trimmed by 6 bases and V by 7 bases; bases with no gene match: 9. The CDR3 spans 15 residues. Germline CDR1 reads SNHLY; CDR2 reads FYNNEI. CDR3 in amino acids: CASTPGTGVTNEQFF. The DNA for the CDR3 is TGTGCCAGCACCCCCGGGACAGGGGTCACCAATGAGCAGTTCTTC.

This clone has more than one count but fewer than ten. J is TRBJ1-3 and V is TRBV7-2, with unresolved D. Trimming left V 5 bases short and J 8 bases short, with 16 bases between. In germline, CDR1 is SGHTA, CDR2 FQGNSA. This CDR3 has 14 residues. The CDR3: CASSPRPLGHTIYF. In DNA, the CDR3 is TGTGCCAGCAGCCCCAGGCCGCTCGGCCACACCATATATTTT.

The V and J genes are TRBV2 and TRBJ2-3; 7 nucleotides line up with TRBD1. Germline V gene sequence: CDR1 SNHLY, CDR2 FYNNEI. The junction had 7 bases not matched to a gene; V was cut back by 4 bases and J by 3 bases. The CDR3 consists of 15 residues. CDR3 coding DNA: TGTGCCAGCAGTGTTCTGCCACAGGGGACAGATACGCAGTATTTT. It yields the protein CASSVLPQGTDTQYF.

The chain combines TRBV5-1 with TRBJ2-1; 8 bases match TRBD2. Trimming at V came to 2 bases and at J to 7 bases, leaving 8 bases not matched to a gene. Germline V gene lookup returns CDR1 SGHRS and CDR2 YFSETQ. This CDR3 spans 15 amino acids. The CDR3 bases are TGCGCCAGCAGCTTCGGACTAGCCCTCGGGAATGAGCAGTTCTTC. Translation: CASSFGLALGNEQFF.

The chain carries TRBV7-2 and TRBJ2-6, with 10 nucleotides matching TRBD1. The J segment lost 2 bases and the V segment lost 4 bases, leaving 11 bases of the junction unmatched. The CDR3 covers 19 residues. Germline V gene sequence: CDR1 SGHTA, CDR2 FQGNSA. CDR3 in DNA: TGTGCCAGCAGCTCCAACCGGGACAGGGGCTTCACTGGGGCCAACGTCCTGACTTTC. It yields the protein CASSSNRDRGFTGANVLTF.

The chain uses TRBV6-5 and TRBJ1-1; 11 nucleotides line up with TRBD1. CDR1 and CDR2 from the germline V gene are MNHEY and SVGAGI. The CDR3 is 15 residues long. V trimming: 2 bases; J trimming: 11 bases; junction bases outside the gene matches: 10. Written as DNA, the CDR3 is TGTGCCAGCAGTTACACTCTGGGGGACAGGGGGAGGGCTTTCTTT. It specifies CASSYTLGDRGRAFF.

The table lists this clone with a few counts. This chain connects TRBV13 to TRBJ2-1; TRBD2 aligns across 13 bases. After removal of 7 bases from V and 7 bases from J, the junction contained 7 bases not matched to a gene. This CDR3 has 15 residues. Germline values: CDR1 PRHDT, CDR2 FYEKMQ (reference sequence). CDR3 residues: CASNVLAGGPNEQFF. In nucleotides, the CDR3 is TGTGCCAGCAACGTACTAGCGGGGGGGCCGAATGAGCAGTTCTTC.

This clone appeared a few times. The chain carries TRBV18 and TRBJ2-5, with a weak D call TRBD2 (5 bases). The CDR3 covers 18 residues. CDR1 is KGHSH, CDR2 LQKENI, per germline. Trimming removed 6 bases from V and 2 bases from J, with 25 bases in between. CDR3 nucleotide sequence: TGTGCCAGCTCCCAAACTCGGGAAGAAACCCGTACACAAGAGACCCAGTACTTC. This codes for CASSQTREETRTQETQYF.

The V gene is TRBV5-4, the J gene TRBJ1-2; no clear D. Trimming stripped 8 bases from V and 0 bases from J, with 14 bases between. There are 14 residues in the CDR3. Germline CDR1 and CDR2: SGHNT and YYREEE (reference sequence). Here the CDR3 reads CASRPGFANYGYTF. The CDR3 DNA is TGTGCCAGTCGCCCAGGATTTGCTAACTATGGCTACACCTTC.

This clone has only a few counts. The chain is built from TRBV9 and TRBJ2-3, with 9 bases that match TRBD1. This CDR3 has 15 residues. With 3 bases clipped from V and 4 bases from J, the junction kept 6 bases outside the gene matches. From germline, CDR1 is SGDLS and CDR2 YYNGEE. The CDR3 DNA follows: TGTGCCAGCAGCGAGGGACAGGGTTTGGCAGATACGCAGTATTTT. Amino acids: CASSEGQGLADTQYF.

This clone was counted between two and nine times. This chain joins TRBV27 and TRBJ1-2, with 9 bases that match TRBD1. CDR1 MNHEY and CDR2 SMNVEV come from the germline V gene (reference sequence). The ends lost 3 bases at V and 5 bases at J; junction bases unmatched: 22. The CDR3 length is 20 residues. CDR3 sequence (DNA): TGTGCCAGCAGTTTGTCCGGGACAGGGACGACGGTTGGTTCTCCGTATGGCTACACCTTC. Translated: CASSLSGTGTTVGSPYGYTF.

This chain connects TRBV4-3 to TRBJ1-4; D is ambiguous. Between the trimmed V and J ends, which lost 1 base and 4 bases, there was a span of 16 bases. In germline, CDR1 is LGHNA, CDR2 YSLEER. The CDR3 is 17 residues long. CDR3 loop: CASSQGMGPGYNEKLFF. DNA of the CDR3: TGCGCCAGCAGCCAAGGAATGGGTCCAGGCTATAATGAAAAACTGTTTTTT.

The V and J genes are TRBV10-3 and TRBJ2-3; D is uncertain. This CDR3 region has 14 residues. The ends were cut back, 4 bases at V and 4 bases at J, with 12 bases in the middle. Germline V CDR1 and CDR2: ENHRY, SYGVKD. The CDR3 is CAISVGEPPDTQYF. CDR3 nucleotides: TGTGCCATCAGTGTTGGAGAGCCCCCAGATACGCAGTATTTT.

This clone occurred a few times. The chain recombines TRBV5-1 with TRBJ1-6; TRBD1 matches at 7 bases. CDR1 is SGHRS, CDR2 YFSETQ, per germline. CDR3 size: 15 residues. After removal of 0 bases from V and 7 bases from J, the junction contained 4 bases not matched to a gene. The CDR3 spells CASSLGGQWNSPLHF. CDR3 DNA: TGCGCCAGCAGCTTGGGGGGACAGTGGAATTCACCCCTCCACTTT. The full variable domain, completed using reference TRBV5-1 and TRBJ1-6, is KAGVTQTPRYLIKTRGQQVTLSCSPISGHRSVSWYQQTPGQGLQFLFEYFSETQRNKGNFPGRFSGRQFSNSRSEMNVSTLELGDSALYLCASSLGGQWNSPLHFGNGTRLTVT.

The V call is TRBV10-3, the J call TRBJ2-7, with a weak D call TRBD1 (6 bases). Germline assignment: CDR1 ENHRY and CDR2 SYGVKD. This CDR3 has 15 residues. Trimming shortened V by 10 bases and J by 1 base, and 20 bases separated the two germline ends. The CDR3: CATTLSWGQSYEQYF. The CDR3 DNA is TGTGCCACCACTCTTAGCTGGGGGCAGTCCTACGAGCAGTACTTC.

CDR3 loop: CASSAELGGGGTGELFF. The CDR3 DNA reads TGTGCCAGCAGCGCAGAGTTGGGCGGGGGCGGCACCGGGGAGCTGTTTTTT. V and J are TRBV9 and TRBJ2-2; D possibly corresponds to TRBD2 (7 bases). The CDR3 sequence is 17 residues long. The germline gives CDR1 SGDLS, CDR2 YYNGEE. Trimming removed 3 bases at V and 4 bases at J, with 19 bases between.